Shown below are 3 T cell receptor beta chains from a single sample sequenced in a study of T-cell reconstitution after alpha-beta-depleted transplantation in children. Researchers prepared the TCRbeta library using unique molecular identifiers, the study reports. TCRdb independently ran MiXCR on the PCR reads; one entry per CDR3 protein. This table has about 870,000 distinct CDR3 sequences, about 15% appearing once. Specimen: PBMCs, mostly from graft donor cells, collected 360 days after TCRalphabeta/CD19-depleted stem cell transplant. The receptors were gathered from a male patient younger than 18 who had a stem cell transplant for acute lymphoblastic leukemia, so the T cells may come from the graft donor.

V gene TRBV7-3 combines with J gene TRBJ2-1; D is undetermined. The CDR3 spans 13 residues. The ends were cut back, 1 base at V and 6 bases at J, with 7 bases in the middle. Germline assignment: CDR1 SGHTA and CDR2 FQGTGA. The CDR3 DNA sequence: TGTGCCAGCAGCTTAAGGGCCTGCAATGAGCAGTTCTTC. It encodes CASSLRACNEQFF.

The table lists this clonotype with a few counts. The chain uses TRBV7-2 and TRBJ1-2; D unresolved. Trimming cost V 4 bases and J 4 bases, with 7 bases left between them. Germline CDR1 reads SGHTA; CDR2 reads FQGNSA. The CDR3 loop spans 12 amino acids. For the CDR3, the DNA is TGTGCCAGCAGCTACACGACCTATGGCTACACCTTC. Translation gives CASSYTTYGYTF.

The CDR3 region is CASSVKTSGSYGTDTQYF. CDR3 DNA sequence: TGCGCCAGCAGCGTTAAGACTAGCGGGAGCTATGGCACAGATACGCAGTATTTT. The V and J genes are TRBV5-1 and TRBJ2-3, with 12 bases identical to TRBD2. J was trimmed by 1 base and V by 4 bases; bases with no gene match: 10. The CDR3 is 18 residues long. CDR1 SGHRS and CDR2 YFSETQ come from the germline V gene.